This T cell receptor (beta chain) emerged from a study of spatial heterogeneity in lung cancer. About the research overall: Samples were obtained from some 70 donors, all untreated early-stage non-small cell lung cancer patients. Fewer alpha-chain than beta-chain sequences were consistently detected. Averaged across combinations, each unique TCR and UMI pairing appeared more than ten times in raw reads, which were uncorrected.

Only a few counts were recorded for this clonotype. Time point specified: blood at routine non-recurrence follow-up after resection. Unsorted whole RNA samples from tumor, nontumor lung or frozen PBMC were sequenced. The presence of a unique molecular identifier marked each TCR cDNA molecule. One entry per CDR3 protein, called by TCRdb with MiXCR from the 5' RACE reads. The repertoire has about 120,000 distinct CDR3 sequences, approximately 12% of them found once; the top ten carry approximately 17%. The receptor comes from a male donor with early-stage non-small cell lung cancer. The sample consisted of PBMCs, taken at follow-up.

DNA of the CDR3: TGTGCCAGCAGCCCTACCCTTTGGGGTCGGAACACTGAAGCTTTCTTT. Its translation: CASSPTLWGRNTEAFF. The chain employs TRBV11-2 and TRBJ1-1; D call uncertain. CDR1 and CDR2 (germline): SGHAT, FQNNGV. V lost 5 bases, J lost 1 base, and 17 bases lay in between. This CDR3 contains 16 residues.